This TCR beta chain comes out of a study of cytomegalovirus exposure and HLA in healthy donors. Study-level background: Inside one of the first data releases sat about 85 million unique TCRs taken from HLA-typed donors. Notes on the study in general: Later genetic work tied a missense DCLRE1C variant to beta-chain V and J trimming.

A note on this clone: Its target is unknown.

Trimming at V came to 11 bases and at J to 0 bases, leaving 14 bases not matched to a gene. Germline V gene lookup returns CDR1 SNHLY and CDR2 FYNNEI. The CDR3 runs to 17 residues. Donors sampled were nominally healthy, though unrecorded immune exposures were likely. Primers for the PCR totalled 60 Vbeta and 13 Jbeta. Profiling relied on immunoSEQ multiplex PCR, and the TCRdb table lists in-frame clones only, not all of them. This sample has under 200,000 clones; 60% to 80% occur once, and the top ten carry over 4.5%. The chain is built from TRBV2 and TRBJ1-4; 8 bases map to TRBD1. The sequence was obtained from a male donor in good health and CMV-seronegative. Material for sequencing was PBMCs. The CDR3 region has the DNA TGTGCCCTCAGCCAGTGGGGACAGGCAGCAACTAATGAAAAACTGTTTTTT. This translates into CALSQWGQAATNEKLFF.